The subject of this entry is one T cell receptor (beta chain). No antigen is known for it. The data derive from a study of PD-1 blockade in classical Hodgkin lymphoma. Each of the patients experienced relapse following autologous stem cell transplantation, and their brentuximab vedotin exposure differed. TCRdb's table, derived via immunoSEQ multiplex PCR, lists solely in-frame clones and lacks some. This sample carries about 58,000 clones, 91% of them seen once, and the ten largest clones take roughly 10%. Broader study findings: TCR diversity in CD4+, not CD8+, cells rose significantly by C4D1. Before treatment, complete responders showed about the same diversity as newly diagnosed patients.

The ends were cut back, 11 bases at V and 2 bases at J, with 19 bases in the middle. The CDR3 is 14 residues long. Germline V gene lookup returns CDR1 MNHNS and CDR2 SASEGT. The sequence came from a human donor with classical Hodgkin lymphoma. Here the sequenced sample was peripheral blood mononuclear cells (PBMCs), taken before the second cycle of nivolumab. The V and J genes are TRBV6-1 and TRBJ2-7; D gene uncertain. The CDR3 loop reads CAVTWGINTYEQYF. CDR3 in DNA: TGTGCCGTAACTTGGGGTATAAACACCTACGAGCAGTACTTC.